The 4 T cell receptor beta chains listed next were all sequenced from one sample in a study of T cell changes during pregnancy in multiple sclerosis. Libraries were prepared by immunoSEQ multiplex PCR; TCRdb keeps only in-frame clonotypes and omits some of them. The sample gives approximately 47,000 clones, nearly 95% of which show up once; 0.4% to 0.6% is in the top ten. This material consisted of CD4+ T cells from peripheral blood mononuclear cells, taken in the first trimester of pregnancy. The receptors stem from a female donor with multiple sclerosis, enrolled in a pregnancy study.

This clone was observed a single time. The J gene is TRBJ2-6, the V gene TRBV7-3; TRBD1 matches 9 bases. After removal of 1 base from V and 2 bases from J, the junction contained 6 bases not matched to a gene. This CDR3 has 18 amino acids. Germline CDR1 SGHTA, CDR2 FQGTGA. CDR3 sequence reads: CASSLMGQGPAGANVLTF. The CDR3 DNA is TGTGCCAGCAGCTTAATGGGACAGGGACCAGCTGGGGCCAACGTCCTGACTTTC.

This rearrangement joins TRBV27 to TRBJ2-1, with 9 bases that match TRBD1. CDR3 length: 14 residues. Germline lookup yields CDR1 MNHEY and CDR2 SMNVEV (reference sequence). J was trimmed by 2 bases and V by 7 bases; bases with no gene match: 3. The CDR3 is CASTRDRAYNEQFF. The CDR3 DNA reads as TGTGCCAGCACCCGGGACAGGGCCTACAATGAGCAGTTCTTC.

J is TRBJ1-2 and V is TRBV15; D possibly corresponds to TRBD1 (5 bases). Trimming took off 1 base at V and 4 bases at J, with 16 bases between the two ends. The germline CDR1 and CDR2 sequences are LNHNV and YYDKDF (reference sequence). CDR3 size: 16 residues. For the CDR3, the DNA is TGTGCCACCAGCAGAGTGGTCAGACAGACCCCCTATGGCTACACCTTC. Protein product: CATSRVVRQTPYGYTF.

J is TRBJ1-2 and V is TRBV6-1; 9 bases are a match to TRBD1. J lost 4 bases, V lost 8 bases, and 11 bases had no gene match. Germline CDR1 is MNHNS and CDR2 is SASEGT. This CDR3 comprises 15 residues. CDR3 region: CASDSGTGWSYGYTF. CDR3 DNA: TGTGCCAGCGATTCGGGGACAGGGTGGTCCTATGGCTACACCTTC.